This T cell receptor (beta chain) emerged from a study of human T cells and chemical hapten exposure. At the level of the study: Per-sample TCR yield variation was attributed mainly to small pooled library volume differences.

The library tagged individual cDNA molecules with unique molecular identifiers. TCRdb fed the RACE reads into MiXCR, producing one record per CDR3 protein. The sample includes tens of thousands of distinct CDR3 sequences, about 4.5% of them seen just once. This clonotype has at least ten counts. Time point of the sample: healthy volunteer bleed at 2 weeks. RNA extraction used unfractionated whole blood as the source of total RNA. Germline CDR1 SQVTM, CDR2 ANQGSEA. The CDR3 has 13 amino acids. Trimming shortened V by 2 bases and J by 12 bases, and 17 bases separated the two germline ends. This chain links TRBV29-1 with TRBJ2-1, with D possibly being TRBD1 (6 bases). The receptor's source is a female donor in good health. Some clones in this sample may be carry-over from other donors' samples. Specimen: whole blood. The CDR3 is CSVEYLGGGVQFF. CDR3 nucleotide sequence: TGCAGCGTTGAATATCTTGGGGGCGGAGTGCAGTTCTTC.